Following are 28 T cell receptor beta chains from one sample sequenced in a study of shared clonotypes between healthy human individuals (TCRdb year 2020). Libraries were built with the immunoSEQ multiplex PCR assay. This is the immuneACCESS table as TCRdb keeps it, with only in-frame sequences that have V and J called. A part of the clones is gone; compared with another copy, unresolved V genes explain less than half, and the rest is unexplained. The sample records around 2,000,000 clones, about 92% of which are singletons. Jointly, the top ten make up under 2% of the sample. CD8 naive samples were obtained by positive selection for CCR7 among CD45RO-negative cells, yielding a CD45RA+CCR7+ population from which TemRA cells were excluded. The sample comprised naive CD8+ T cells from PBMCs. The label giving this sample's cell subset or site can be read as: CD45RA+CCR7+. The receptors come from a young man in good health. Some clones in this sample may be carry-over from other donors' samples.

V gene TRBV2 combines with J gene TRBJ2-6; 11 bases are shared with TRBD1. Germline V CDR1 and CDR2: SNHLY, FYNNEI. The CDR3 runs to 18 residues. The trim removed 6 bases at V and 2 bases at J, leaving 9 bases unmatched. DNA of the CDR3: TGTGCCAGCAGGGCCGGGACAGGGGGTTTCGCTGGGGCCAACGTCCTGACTTTC. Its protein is CASRAGTGGFAGANVLTF.

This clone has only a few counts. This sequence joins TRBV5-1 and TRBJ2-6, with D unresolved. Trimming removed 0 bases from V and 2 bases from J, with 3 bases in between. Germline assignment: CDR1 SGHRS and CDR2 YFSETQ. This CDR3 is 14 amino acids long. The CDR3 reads CASSLEAGANVLTF. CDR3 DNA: TGCGCCAGCAGCTTGGAAGCTGGGGCCAACGTCCTGACTTTC.

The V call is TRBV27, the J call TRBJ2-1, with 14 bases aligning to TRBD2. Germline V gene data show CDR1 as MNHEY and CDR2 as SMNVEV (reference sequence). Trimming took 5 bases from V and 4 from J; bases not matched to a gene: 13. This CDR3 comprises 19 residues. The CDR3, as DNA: TGTGCCAGCAGTCCACCAGGACTAGCGGGAGGTTCCTATTACAATGAGCAGTTCTTC. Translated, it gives CASSPPGLAGGSYYNEQFF.

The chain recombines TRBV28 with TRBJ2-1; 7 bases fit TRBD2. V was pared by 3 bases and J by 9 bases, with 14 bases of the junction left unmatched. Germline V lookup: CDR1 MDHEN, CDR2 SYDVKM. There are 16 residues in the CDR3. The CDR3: CASSFRPGAGIPEQFF. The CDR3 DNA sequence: TGTGCCAGCAGTTTTAGGCCCGGAGCGGGAATACCTGAGCAGTTCTTC.

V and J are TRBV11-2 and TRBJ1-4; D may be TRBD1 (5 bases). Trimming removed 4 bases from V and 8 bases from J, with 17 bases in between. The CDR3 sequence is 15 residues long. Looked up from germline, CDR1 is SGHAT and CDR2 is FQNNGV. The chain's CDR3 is CASSSTGLLREKLFF. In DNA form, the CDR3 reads TGTGCCAGCAGCTCAACAGGCCTCTTAAGGGAAAAACTGTTTTTT.

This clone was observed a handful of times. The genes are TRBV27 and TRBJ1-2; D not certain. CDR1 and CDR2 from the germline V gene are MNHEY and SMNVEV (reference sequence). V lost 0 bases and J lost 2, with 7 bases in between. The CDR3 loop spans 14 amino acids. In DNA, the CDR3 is TGTGCCAGCAGTTTATCCACAGACAACTATGGCTACACCTTC. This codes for CASSLSTDNYGYTF.

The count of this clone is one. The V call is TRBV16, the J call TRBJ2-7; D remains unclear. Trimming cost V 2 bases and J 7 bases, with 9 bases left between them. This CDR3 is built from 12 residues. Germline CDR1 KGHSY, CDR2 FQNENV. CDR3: CASSQGQSEQYF. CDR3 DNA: TGTGCCAGCAGCCAAGGTCAGTCGGAGCAGTACTTC.

The CDR3 nucleotides read TGTGCCAGCAGCTTATATGGGACAGGGGATAACGAGCAGTACTTC. This gives the protein CASSLYGTGDNEQYF. The V and J genes are TRBV11-2 and TRBJ2-7, with 10 bases matching TRBD1. Per germline, CDR1 SGHAT and CDR2 FQNNGV. Losses at the gene ends were 2 bases for V and 5 bases for J; bases not matched to a gene: 6. CDR3 length equals 15 residues.

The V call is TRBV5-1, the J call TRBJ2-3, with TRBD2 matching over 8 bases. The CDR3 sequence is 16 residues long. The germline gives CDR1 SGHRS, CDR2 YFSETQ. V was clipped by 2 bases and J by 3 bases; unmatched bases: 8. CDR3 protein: CASSFVPGGGTDTQYF. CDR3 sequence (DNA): TGCGCCAGCAGCTTCGTTCCGGGCGGGGGGACAGATACGCAGTATTTT.

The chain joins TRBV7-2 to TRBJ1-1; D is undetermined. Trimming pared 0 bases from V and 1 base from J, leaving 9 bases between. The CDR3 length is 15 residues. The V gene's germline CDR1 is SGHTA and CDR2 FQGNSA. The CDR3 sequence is CASSLAGEANTEAFF. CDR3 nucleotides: TGTGCCAGCAGCTTAGCGGGCGAGGCGAACACTGAAGCTTTCTTT.

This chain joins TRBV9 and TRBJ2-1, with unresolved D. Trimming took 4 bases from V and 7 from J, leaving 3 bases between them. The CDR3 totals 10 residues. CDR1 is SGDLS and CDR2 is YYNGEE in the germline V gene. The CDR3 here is CASSPNEQFF. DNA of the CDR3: TGTGCCAGCAGCCCAAATGAGCAGTTCTTC.

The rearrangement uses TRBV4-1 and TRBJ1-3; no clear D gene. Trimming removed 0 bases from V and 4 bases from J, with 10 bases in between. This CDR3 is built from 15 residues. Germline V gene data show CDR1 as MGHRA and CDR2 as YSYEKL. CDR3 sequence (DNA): TGCGCCAGCAGCCAAGATCGTGGAGTCGGAAACACCATATATTTT. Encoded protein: CASSQDRGVGNTIYF.

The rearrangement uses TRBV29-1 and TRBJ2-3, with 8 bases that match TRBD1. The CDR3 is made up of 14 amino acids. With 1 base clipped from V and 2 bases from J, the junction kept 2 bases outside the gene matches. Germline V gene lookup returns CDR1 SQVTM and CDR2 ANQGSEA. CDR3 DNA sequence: TGCAGCGTTGAAGGGACAGGGTACACAGATACGCAGTATTTT. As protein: CSVEGTGYTDTQYF.

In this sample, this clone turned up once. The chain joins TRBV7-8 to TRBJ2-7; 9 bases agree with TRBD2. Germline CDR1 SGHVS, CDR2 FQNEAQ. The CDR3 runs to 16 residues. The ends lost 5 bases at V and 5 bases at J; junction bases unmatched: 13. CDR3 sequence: CASSLPMREGPNEQYF. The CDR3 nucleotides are TGTGCCAGCAGCCTCCCGATGCGGGAGGGCCCCAACGAGCAGTACTTC. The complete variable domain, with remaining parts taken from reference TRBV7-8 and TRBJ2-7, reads GAGVSQSPRYKVAKRGQDVALRCDPISGHVSLFWYQQALGQGPEFLTYFQNEAQLDKSGLPSDRFFAERPEGSVSTLKIQRTQQEDSAVYLCASSLPMREGPNEQYFGPGTRLTVT.

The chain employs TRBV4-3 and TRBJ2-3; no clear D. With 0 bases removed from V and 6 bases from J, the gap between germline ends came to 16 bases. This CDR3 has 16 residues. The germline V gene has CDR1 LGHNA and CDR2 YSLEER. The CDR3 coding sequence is TGCGCCAGCAGCCAAGATTTTGTAGCACCAGGCGATACGCAGTATTTT. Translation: CASSQDFVAPGDTQYF.

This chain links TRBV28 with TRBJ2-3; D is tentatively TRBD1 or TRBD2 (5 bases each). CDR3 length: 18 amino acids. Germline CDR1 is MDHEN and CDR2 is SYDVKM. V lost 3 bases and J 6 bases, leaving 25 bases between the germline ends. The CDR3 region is CASSFSGAQDFPYDTQYF. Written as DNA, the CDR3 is TGTGCCAGCAGTTTTTCCGGGGCCCAGGATTTCCCTTATGATACGCAGTATTTT.

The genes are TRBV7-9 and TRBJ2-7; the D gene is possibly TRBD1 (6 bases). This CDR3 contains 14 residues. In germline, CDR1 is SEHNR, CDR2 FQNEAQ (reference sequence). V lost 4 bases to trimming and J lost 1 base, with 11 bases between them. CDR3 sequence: CASSWTDSSYEQYF. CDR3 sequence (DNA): TGTGCCAGCAGCTGGACAGACTCTTCCTACGAGCAGTACTTC.

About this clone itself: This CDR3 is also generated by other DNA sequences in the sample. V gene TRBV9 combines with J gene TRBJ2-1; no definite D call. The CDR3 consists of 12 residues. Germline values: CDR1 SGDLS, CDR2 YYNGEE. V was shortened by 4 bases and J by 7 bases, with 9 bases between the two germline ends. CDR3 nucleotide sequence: TGTGCCAGCAGCCCCTCCGGGAATGAGCAGTTCTTC. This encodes CASSPSGNEQFF.

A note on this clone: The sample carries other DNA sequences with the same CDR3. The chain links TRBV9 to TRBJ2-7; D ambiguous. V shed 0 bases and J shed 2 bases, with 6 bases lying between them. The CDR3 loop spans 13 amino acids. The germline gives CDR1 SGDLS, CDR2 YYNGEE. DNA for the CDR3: TGTGCCAGCAGCGTAGGCAGCACCTACGAGCAGTACTTC. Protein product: CASSVGSTYEQYF.

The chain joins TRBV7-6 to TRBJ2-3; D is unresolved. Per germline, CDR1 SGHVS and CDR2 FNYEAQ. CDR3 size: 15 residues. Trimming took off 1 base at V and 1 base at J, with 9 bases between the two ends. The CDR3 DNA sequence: TGTGCCAGCAGCTTAGACGCGCGACGCACAGATACGCAGTATTTT. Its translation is CASSLDARRTDTQYF.

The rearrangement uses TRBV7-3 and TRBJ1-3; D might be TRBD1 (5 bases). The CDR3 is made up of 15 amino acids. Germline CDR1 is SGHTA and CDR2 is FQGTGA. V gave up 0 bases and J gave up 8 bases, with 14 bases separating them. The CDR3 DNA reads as TGTGCCAGCAGCTTAACGGGACTCAGAACGGACACCATATATTTT. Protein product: CASSLTGLRTDTIYF.

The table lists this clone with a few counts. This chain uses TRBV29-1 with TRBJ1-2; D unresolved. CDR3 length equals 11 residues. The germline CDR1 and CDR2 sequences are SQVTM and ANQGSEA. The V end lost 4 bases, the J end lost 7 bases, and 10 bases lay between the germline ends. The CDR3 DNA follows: TGCAGCGTTGTCGGGTTGGCTGGCTACACCTTC. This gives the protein CSVVGLAGYTF.

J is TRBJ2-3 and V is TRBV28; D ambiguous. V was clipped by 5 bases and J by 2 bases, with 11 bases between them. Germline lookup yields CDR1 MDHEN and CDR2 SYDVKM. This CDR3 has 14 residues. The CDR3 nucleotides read TGTGCCAGCAGTACACTGACCGACACAGATACGCAGTATTTT. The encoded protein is CASSTLTDTDTQYF.

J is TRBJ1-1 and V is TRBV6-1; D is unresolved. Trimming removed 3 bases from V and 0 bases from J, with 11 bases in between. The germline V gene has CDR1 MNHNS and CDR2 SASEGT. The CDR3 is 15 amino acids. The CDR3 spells CASSERHPMNTEAFF. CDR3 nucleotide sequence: TGTGCCAGCAGTGAGCGACACCCGATGAACACTGAAGCTTTCTTT.

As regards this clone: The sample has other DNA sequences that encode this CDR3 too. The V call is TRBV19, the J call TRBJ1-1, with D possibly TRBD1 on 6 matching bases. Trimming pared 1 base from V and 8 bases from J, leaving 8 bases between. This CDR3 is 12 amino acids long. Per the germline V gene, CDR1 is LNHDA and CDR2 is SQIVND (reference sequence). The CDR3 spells CASSIGGPEAFF. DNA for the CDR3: TGTGCCAGTAGTATAGGGGGGCCAGAAGCTTTCTTT.

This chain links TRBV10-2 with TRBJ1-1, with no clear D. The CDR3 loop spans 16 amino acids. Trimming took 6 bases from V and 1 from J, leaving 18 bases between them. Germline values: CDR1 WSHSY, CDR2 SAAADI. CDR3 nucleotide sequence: TGCGCCAGCAGCCCGAAGTGGTTATTGGAGAACACTGAAGCTTTCTTT. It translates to CASSPKWLLENTEAFF.

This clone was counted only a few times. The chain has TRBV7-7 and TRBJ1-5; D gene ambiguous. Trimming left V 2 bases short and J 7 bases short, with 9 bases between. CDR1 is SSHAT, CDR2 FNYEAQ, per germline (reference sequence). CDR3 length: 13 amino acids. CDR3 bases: TGTGCCAGCAGCTTATCGGCCGGACAGCCCCAGCATTTT. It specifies CASSLSAGQPQHF. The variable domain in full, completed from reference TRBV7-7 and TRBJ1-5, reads GAGVSQSPRYKVTKRGQDVTLRCDPISSHATLYWYQQALGQGPEFLTYFNYEAQPDKSGLPSDRFSAERPEGSISTLTIQRTEQRDSAMYRCASSLSAGQPQHFGDGTRLSIL.

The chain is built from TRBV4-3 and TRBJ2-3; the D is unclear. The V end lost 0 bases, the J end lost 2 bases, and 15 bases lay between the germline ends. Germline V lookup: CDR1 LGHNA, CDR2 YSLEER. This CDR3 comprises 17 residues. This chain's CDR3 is CASSQDTPAAVTDTQYF. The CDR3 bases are TGCGCCAGCAGCCAAGATACTCCGGCCGCAGTCACAGATACGCAGTATTTT.